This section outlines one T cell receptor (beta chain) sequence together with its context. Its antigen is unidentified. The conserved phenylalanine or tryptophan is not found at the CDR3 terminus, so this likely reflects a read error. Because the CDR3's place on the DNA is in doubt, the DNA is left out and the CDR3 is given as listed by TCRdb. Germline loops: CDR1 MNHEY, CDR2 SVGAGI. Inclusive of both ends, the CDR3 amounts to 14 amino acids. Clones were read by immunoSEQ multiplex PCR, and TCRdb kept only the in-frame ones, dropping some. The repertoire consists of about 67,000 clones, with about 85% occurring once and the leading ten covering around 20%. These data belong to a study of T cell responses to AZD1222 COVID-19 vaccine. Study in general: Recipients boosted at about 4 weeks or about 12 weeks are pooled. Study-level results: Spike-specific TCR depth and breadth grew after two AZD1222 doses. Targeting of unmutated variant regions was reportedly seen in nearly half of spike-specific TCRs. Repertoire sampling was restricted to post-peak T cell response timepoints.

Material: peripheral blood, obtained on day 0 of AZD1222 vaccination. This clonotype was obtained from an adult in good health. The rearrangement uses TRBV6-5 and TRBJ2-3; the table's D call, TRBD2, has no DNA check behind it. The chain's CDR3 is CASRARSGDPHRYA.